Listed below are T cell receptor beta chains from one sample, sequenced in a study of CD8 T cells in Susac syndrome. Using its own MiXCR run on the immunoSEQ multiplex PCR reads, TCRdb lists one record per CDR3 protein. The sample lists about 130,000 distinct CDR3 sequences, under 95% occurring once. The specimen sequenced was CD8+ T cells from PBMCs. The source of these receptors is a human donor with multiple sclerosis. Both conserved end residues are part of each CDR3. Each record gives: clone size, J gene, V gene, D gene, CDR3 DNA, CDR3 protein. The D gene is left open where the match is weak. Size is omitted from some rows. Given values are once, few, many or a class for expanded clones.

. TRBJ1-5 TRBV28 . TGTGCCAGCAGTTTATTGGCGGGGGGGAGCAATCAGCCCCAGCATTTT CASSLLAGGSNQPQHF
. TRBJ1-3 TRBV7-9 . TGTGCCAGCAGCTTGGAGAGCGGATCTGGAAACACCATATATTTT CASSLESGSGNTIYF
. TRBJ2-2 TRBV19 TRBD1 TGTGCCAGTAGTGGGACAGATACCGGGGAGCTGTTTTTT CASSGTDTGELFF
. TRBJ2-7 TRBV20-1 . TGCAGTGCTCCTGACAGGATGGGGGGTTACGAGCAGTACTTC CSAPDRMGGYEQYF
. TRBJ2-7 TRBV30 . TGTGCCTGGGGGACGGGACATACCTACGAGCAGTACTTC CAWGTGHTYEQYF
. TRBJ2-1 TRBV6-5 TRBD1 TGTGCCAGCAGTTACTCGGACAGGGATGAGCAGTTCTTC CASSYSDRDEQFF
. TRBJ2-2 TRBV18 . TGTGCCAGCTCACCGGGCCATCCAAACACCGGGGAGCTGTTTTTT CASSPGHPNTGELFF
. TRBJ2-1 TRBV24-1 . TGTGCCACCAGAGACACAGGGTCGAATGAGCAGTTCTTC CATRDTGSNEQFF
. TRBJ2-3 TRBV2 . TGTGCCAGCAGTGAGATAGCGGCTCCACGGGATACGCAGTATTTT CASSEIAAPRDTQYF
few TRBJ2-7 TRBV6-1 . TGTGCCAGCAGTGTCGCCGGGACTGGAGTAGAGCAGTACTTC CASSVAGTGVEQYF